The clone carrying this T cell receptor beta chain was found a few times. This sample also contains other DNA sequences that code for the same CDR3. The CDR3 covers 16 residues. V was trimmed by 1 base and J by 0 bases, leaving 11 bases between them. CDR1 and CDR2 (germline): SGDLS, YYNGEE. Sequencing used immunoSEQ multiplex PCR; TCRdb keeps in-frame clones, though not all of them. The data contain a few hundred thousand clones, just under 90% of them singletons. This record comes from a study of blood T cell repertoires in COVID-19. The source of this sequence is a man aged 55 to 70 who had recovered from COVID-19. The chain uses TRBV9 and TRBJ2-1; D ambiguous. The sample taken for sequencing was peripheral blood. CDR3 region: CASSVSGPSSYNEQFF. CDR3 bases: TGTGCCAGCAGCGTATCGGGTCCTTCCTCCTACAATGAGCAGTTCTTC.